This TCR beta chain was observed in a study of T cells after yellow fever vaccination. This clonotype has just a few counts. Template-switching 5'RACE yielded the TCR cDNA; a universal primer site and UMIs were added in the process. TCRdb reanalysed the 5' RACE reads using MiXCR and keeps one entry per CDR3 protein. This sample yields more than 250,000 distinct CDR3 sequences, of which approximately 7% are seen a single time; 15% to 20% belongs to the top ten. CDR1 MNHEY and CDR2 SMNVEV come from the germline V gene (reference sequence). The CDR3 consists of 14 residues. Trimming took off 4 bases at V and 0 bases at J, with 9 bases between the two ends.

This rearrangement joins TRBV27 to TRBJ1-1, with D unresolved. The sequence was collected from a man aged 18-30 years who received the YFV17D yellow fever vaccine. The sequencing here drew on PBMCs, taken roughly seven weeks after the first yellow fever vaccination. The CDR3 sequence: CASSSLAVNTEAFF. The CDR3 bases are TGTGCCAGCAGTTCCCTGGCGGTGAACACTGAAGCTTTCTTT.